This T cell receptor beta chain was recovered during a study of OX40 agonist ivuxolimab in advanced cancers. About the study: Under the entry rules, prior anti-PD-1, anti-PD-L1 or anti-CTLA-4 therapy was allowed, and around 40% had some.

Patients with a history of autoimmune disease or on systemic immunosuppression were excluded. Comment on this clone: What it binds is not known.

CDR3 length equals 13 residues. The V and J ends lost 0 bases and 4 bases respectively, with 6 bases between them. In germline, CDR1 is SGDLS, CDR2 YYNGEE. Measured with immunoSEQ multiplex PCR; TCRdb has only the in-frame clones, and not every one. The sample holds 6,500 to 10,000 clones, roughly 87% seen once. Overall study findings and caveats: Patients with a partial response at 0.1-3.0 mg/kg had among the lowest clonal expansion. In CD8+ T cells, expanded clones were on average more numerous than in CD4+.

The input for sequencing was CD4+ or CD8+ T cells sorted from blood, taken in a trial of the OX40 agonist ivuxolimab. V usage is TRBV9 and J usage is TRBJ2-3; D is ambiguous. The sequence came from an adult with an advanced solid tumor such as melanoma, head and neck, liver or kidney cancer. The CDR3 spells CASSVVHSDTQYF. CDR3 DNA: TGTGCCAGCAGCGTAGTTCATTCAGATACGCAGTATTTT.